The rows below give T cell receptor beta chains drawn from one sample of a study of blood T cell repertoires in COVID-19. This table comes from immunoSEQ multiplex PCR, and its TCRdb copy is limited to in-frame clones, with some not included. This sample has roughly 100,000 clones; 81% occur once, and the top ten carry over 35%. The sequenced sample consisted of peripheral blood. The receptors were gathered from an elderly man with acute or convalescent COVID-19. CDR3s include the opening cysteine and the closing phenylalanine or tryptophan. A D gene is named only where the DNA matches it firmly. Not all rows give a size; the values are once, few, many and, for expanded clones, a class.

j_gene: TRBJ2-1; d_gene: TRBD2; abundance: few; v_gene: TRBV6-2/TRBV6-3; CDR3nt: TGTGCCAGCAGCGAAAGAATATGGGGCGGGAGCGACTACAATGAGCAGTTCTTC; CDR3aa: CASSERIWGGSDYNEQFF
j_gene: TRBJ1-5; d_gene: .; abundance: .; v_gene: TRBV28; CDR3nt: TGTGCCAGCAGTTACCGCGGGTATCAGCCCCAGCATTTT; CDR3aa: CASSYRGYQPQHF
j_gene: TRBJ1-1; d_gene: .; abundance: .; v_gene: TRBV18; CDR3nt: TGTGCCAGCTCACCTTCCGCGGGGGAGTCGGAGGCTTTCTTT; CDR3aa: CASSPSAGESEAFF
j_gene: TRBJ2-1; d_gene: TRBD1; abundance: .; v_gene: TRBV5-1; CDR3nt: TGCGCCAGCCACAGGGGGGCCTACAATGAGCAGTTCTTC; CDR3aa: CASHRGAYNEQFF
j_gene: TRBJ2-1; d_gene: .; abundance: .; v_gene: TRBV9; CDR3nt: TGTGCCAGCAGCCACACTCCTGGCGGTTACAATGAGCAGTTCTTC; CDR3aa: CASSHTPGGYNEQFF
j_gene: TRBJ2-7; d_gene: TRBD1; abundance: .; v_gene: TRBV5-1; CDR3nt: TGCGCCAGCAGCTTGGGACAGGGGTCCAGGGAGCAGTACTTC; CDR3aa: CASSLGQGSREQYF
j_gene: TRBJ1-5; d_gene: TRBD1; abundance: .; v_gene: TRBV5-6; CDR3nt: TGTGCCAGCAGCTTTAGGTCCAGGGGGAATCAGCCCCAGCATTTT; CDR3aa: CASSFRSRGNQPQHF
j_gene: TRBJ2-1; d_gene: TRBD1; abundance: .; v_gene: TRBV5-4; CDR3nt: TGTGCCAGCCGCCTGGGACAGGGGGCTGACAATGAGCAGTTCTTC; CDR3aa: CASRLGQGADNEQFF
j_gene: TRBJ2-2; d_gene: .; abundance: .; v_gene: TRBV18; CDR3nt: TGTGCCAGCTCACCAAGACAGCAAGCCGCGAACACCGGGGAGCTGTTTTTT; CDR3aa: CASSPRQQAANTGELFF
j_gene: TRBJ2-7; d_gene: TRBD1; abundance: .; v_gene: TRBV7-9; CDR3nt: TGTGCCAGCAGCGCCCGACAGGGGGCGAGATACGAGCAGTACTTC; CDR3aa: CASSARQGARYEQYF
j_gene: TRBJ1-5; d_gene: TRBD1; abundance: .; v_gene: TRBV28; CDR3nt: TGTGCCACCCGGGACAGGGGAAGGGAGCCCCAGCATTTT; CDR3aa: CATRDRGREPQHF
j_gene: TRBJ1-5; d_gene: TRBD1; abundance: .; v_gene: TRBV28; CDR3nt: TGTGCCAGCAGTTTAGGAGGGGGCAGGGAGAATCAGCCCCAGCATTTT; CDR3aa: CASSLGGGRENQPQHF
j_gene: TRBJ2-2; d_gene: TRBD2; abundance: .; v_gene: TRBV3-1/TRBV3-2; CDR3nt: TGTGCCAGCAGGGGACTAGCTACCGGGGAGCTGTTTTTT; CDR3aa: CASRGLATGELFF
j_gene: TRBJ1-1; d_gene: .; abundance: .; v_gene: TRBV7-3; CDR3nt: TGTGCCAGCAGCTTATCTACAGACACTGAAGCTTTCTTT; CDR3aa: CASSLSTDTEAFF
j_gene: TRBJ2-3; d_gene: TRBD1; abundance: .; v_gene: TRBV27; CDR3nt: TGTGCCAGCAGTTTATCCCAGGGGGCGAGGACAGATACGCAGTATTTT; CDR3aa: CASSLSQGARTDTQYF
j_gene: TRBJ2-1; d_gene: TRBD1; abundance: .; v_gene: TRBV4-1; CDR3nt: TGCGCCAGCAGTAAAAGACAGGGGGCAACCTACAATGAGCAGTTCTTC; CDR3aa: CASSKRQGATYNEQFF
j_gene: TRBJ2-7; d_gene: TRBD2; abundance: .; v_gene: TRBV19; CDR3nt: TGTGCCAGTAGTACTAGCGGCCCGCCCTACGAGCAGTACTTC; CDR3aa: CASSTSGPPYEQYF
j_gene: TRBJ1-4; d_gene: .; abundance: .; v_gene: TRBV4-3; CDR3nt: TGCGCCAGCAGCCACAAGGGATCGAGACAGGCTAATGAAAAACTGTTTTTT; CDR3aa: CASSHKGSRQANEKLFF
j_gene: TRBJ2-4; d_gene: TRBD1; abundance: .; v_gene: TRBV6-1; CDR3nt: TGTGCCAGCAGTGATAGACAGGGACAAGCCAAAAACATTCAGTACTTC; CDR3aa: CASSDRQGQAKNIQYF
j_gene: TRBJ2-2; d_gene: .; abundance: .; v_gene: TRBV5-1; CDR3nt: TGCGCCAGTGCGGACGGAGGAGGCACCGGGGAGCTGTTTTTT; CDR3aa: CASADGGGTGELFF
j_gene: TRBJ2-2; d_gene: .; abundance: .; v_gene: TRBV7-3; CDR3nt: TGTGCCAGCAGCTCTCAACCGACAGCTAACACCGGGGAGCTGTTTTTT; CDR3aa: CASSSQPTANTGELFF
j_gene: TRBJ1-2; d_gene: .; abundance: .; v_gene: TRBV6-2/TRBV6-3; CDR3nt: TGTGCCAGCAGTCAGGCCAGGGCTGACAGTGGCTACACCTTC; CDR3aa: CASSQARADSGYTF
j_gene: TRBJ2-3; d_gene: TRBD1; abundance: .; v_gene: TRBV3-1/TRBV3-2; CDR3nt: TGTGCCAGCACCCGACAGGGGGTGGAAGATACGCAGTATTTT; CDR3aa: CASTRQGVEDTQYF
j_gene: TRBJ1-6; d_gene: .; abundance: .; v_gene: TRBV28; CDR3nt: TGTGCCAGCAGTTCAGGGGAGATGGATGGTTCACCCCTCCACTTT; CDR3aa: CASSSGEMDGSPLHF
j_gene: TRBJ2-5; d_gene: TRBD1; abundance: .; v_gene: TRBV28; CDR3nt: TGTGCCAGCATCGAAACCCCAGGGGGCAGGCAAGAGACCCAGTACTTC; CDR3aa: CASIETPGGRQETQYF
j_gene: TRBJ1-5; d_gene: .; abundance: once; v_gene: TRBV6-2/TRBV6-3; CDR3nt: TGTGCCAGCAGTAACACAGGGCCCAATCAGCCCCAGCATTTT; CDR3aa: CASSNTGPNQPQHF
j_gene: TRBJ1-5; d_gene: .; abundance: .; v_gene: TRBV28; CDR3nt: TGTGCCAGCAGTTTAGGAGGGGATTATCAGCCCCAGCATTTT; CDR3aa: CASSLGGDYQPQHF